A single sample gave rise to the 24 T cell receptor beta chains below, sequenced in a study of blood T cells in healthy people across ages. PCR was performed a second time for about 7 to 12 cycles using a sample-barcoded 5' primer and a J-beta primer mix. TCRdb reprocessed the 5' RACE reads with MiXCR, giving one entry per CDR3 protein. The sample yields some 1.5 million distinct CDR3 sequences, 25% to 30% seen once. The sample was blood. These receptors all stem from a woman in her twenties or thirties in good health.

This clonotype has ten or more counts. The chain combines TRBV20-1 with TRBJ2-5; D ambiguous. V dropped 4 bases and J dropped 3 bases, with 6 bases sitting between them. Per germline, CDR1 DFQATT and CDR2 SNEGSKA (reference sequence). This CDR3 contains 11 residues. The DNA of the CDR3 is TGCAGTGCTATCGGAGAAGAGACCCAGTACTTC. Its protein product is CSAIGEETQYF.

This clonotype was seen at least ten times. This chain uses TRBV28 with TRBJ2-5; D unclear. V was trimmed by 4 bases and J by 1 base, leaving 13 bases between them. The CDR3 sequence is 15 residues long. Germline CDR1 is MDHEN and CDR2 is SYDVKM. CDR3 sequence reads: CASSSPRTSQETQYF. CDR3 sequence (DNA): TGTGCCAGCAGTTCTCCACGGACGTCCCAAGAGACCCAGTACTTC.

This clonotype was seen more than once but under ten times. V and J are TRBV11-2 and TRBJ2-1, with D uncertain. V was shortened by 2 bases and J by 9 bases, with 14 bases between the two germline ends. The CDR3 is made up of 14 amino acids. Germline V gene data show CDR1 as SGHAT and CDR2 as FQNNGV. The CDR3 is CASSLPSLMGEQFF. The CDR3 region has the DNA TGTGCCAGCAGCTTACCTTCTCTCATGGGTGAGCAGTTCTTC.

Comments on this clonotype: A junction end diverges from the germline sequence, so it may reflect a read error. This rearrangement joins TRBV11-2 to TRBJ2-5; 13 positions match TRBD2. This CDR3 has 16 residues. Germline loops: CDR1 SGHAT, CDR2 FQNNGV. The CDR3 DNA sequence: TGCGCCAGCTCCTGGACTAGCGGGGGTCCGGGGGAGACCCAGTACTTC. It yields the protein CASSWTSGGPGETQYF.

The rearrangement links TRBV14 to TRBJ2-1; tentatively, D is TRBD2 (6 bases). Germline CDR1 SGHDN, CDR2 FVKESK. Trimming stripped 1 base from V and 4 bases from J, with 20 bases between. This CDR3 is built from 18 residues. The CDR3 loop is CASSQVYGRGIGYNEQFF. DNA of the CDR3: TGTGCCAGCAGCCAAGTTTACGGGAGAGGAATTGGGTACAATGAGCAGTTCTTC.

This clonotype has ten or more counts. The CDR3 loop is CASSPRDSRDEQFF. The CDR3 bases are TGTGCCAGCAGTCCGCGGGATAGTCGGGATGAGCAGTTCTTC. V usage is TRBV12-3 or TRBV12-4 and J usage is TRBJ2-1, with a tentative D call TRBD2 (6 bases). V shed 5 bases and J shed 8 bases, with 16 bases lying between them. The CDR3 has 14 residues.

The rearrangement links TRBV10-3 to TRBJ1-2, with 9 bases lining up with TRBD1. V shed 4 bases, J shed 7 bases, and the junction held 7 bases outside the gene matches. Looked up from germline, CDR1 is ENHRY and CDR2 is SYGVKD. This CDR3 is built from 14 residues. CDR3 loop: CAISAGTGMFGYTF. In DNA form, the CDR3 reads TGTGCCATCAGTGCAGGGACAGGGATGTTTGGCTACACCTTC.

This clonotype was counted ten times or more. The chain employs TRBV6-5 and TRBJ2-1, with 7 bases that match TRBD2. Germline-derived CDR1 and CDR2 are MNHEY and SVGAGI. The CDR3 runs to 13 residues. The trim removed 2 bases at V and 8 bases at J, leaving 3 bases unmatched. The CDR3 here is CASSYGRGDEQFF. The CDR3 bases are TGTGCCAGCAGTTACGGGAGGGGTGATGAGCAGTTCTTC.

This clonotype was counted many times. The genes are TRBV7-9 and TRBJ2-7, with D unresolved. V lost 5 bases to trimming and J lost 3 bases, with 11 bases between them. The germline V gene has CDR1 SEHNR and CDR2 FQNEAQ (reference sequence). This CDR3 contains 13 residues. Here the CDR3 reads CASSQALRYEQYF. CDR3 DNA: TGTGCCAGCAGCCAGGCACTTCGCTACGAGCAGTACTTC.

A note on this clonotype: One end of the junction fails to match germline, which may point to a read error. V and J are TRBV29-1 and TRBJ1-5, with 9 nucleotides matching TRBD1. Germline CDR1 is SQVTM and CDR2 is ANQGSEA. The CDR3 covers 14 residues. The CDR3 region has the DNA TGCAGCGCCCTACTACAGGGGGCTCGTCAGCCCCACCATTTT. The encoded protein is CSALLQGARQPHHF. Based on the CDR3 plus reference TRBV29-1 and TRBJ1-5, the full variable domain is SAVISQKPSRDICQRGTSLTIQCQVDSQVTMMFWYRQQPGQSLTLIATANQGSEATYESGFVIDKFPISRPNLTFSTLTVSNMSPEDSSIYLCSALLQGARQPHHFGDGTRLSIL.

CDR3 loop: CASPQGTEAFF. In nucleotides, the CDR3 is TGTGCCAGCCCGCAGGGGACCGAAGCTTTCTTT. This chain uses TRBV28 with TRBJ1-1; D perhaps matches TRBD1 (6 bases). The ends were cut back, 8 bases at V and 8 bases at J, with 12 bases in the middle. The germline V gene encodes CDR1 MDHEN and CDR2 SYDVKM. The CDR3 runs to 11 residues.

This chain connects TRBV10-3 to TRBJ2-1; possibly TRBD2 for D (6 bases). V lost 7 bases, J lost 7 bases, and 14 bases lay in between. This CDR3 region has 13 residues. The germline gives CDR1 ENHRY, CDR2 SYGVKD. This chain's CDR3 is CAIKEGTHNEQFF. The CDR3 bases are TGTGCCATCAAGGAGGGTACCCATAATGAGCAGTTCTTC.

This clonotype came up many times. The chain carries TRBV6-5 and TRBJ1-6, with D unclear. CDR1 MNHEY and CDR2 SVGAGI come from the germline V gene. CDR3 size: 17 residues. The V end lost 0 bases, the J end lost 0 bases, and 9 bases lay between the germline ends. The CDR3 loop reads CASSYSYRSSYNSPLHF. The CDR3 DNA reads as TGTGCCAGCAGTTACTCGTACCGGAGCTCCTATAATTCACCCCTCCACTTT.

The chain couples TRBV30 to TRBJ1-2, with D tentatively TRBD1 (5 bases). Germline V gives CDR1 GTSNPN, CDR2 SVGIG (reference sequence). The CDR3 consists of 13 residues. Deletions cut 3 bases from V and 2 bases from J, with 10 bases between. In DNA form, the CDR3 reads TGTGCCTGGAGCCAGGGCAACAACTATGGCTACACCTTC. This gives the protein CAWSQGNNYGYTF.

The chain has TRBV6-1 and TRBJ2-5, with a tentative D call TRBD1 (5 bases). The J call is uncertain, as TRBJ2-7 better fits the DNA end. The CDR3 loop spans 14 amino acids. Germline V gene data show CDR1 as MNHNS and CDR2 as SASEGT. CDR3 protein: CASESRRTTYEQYF. CDR3 nucleotides: TGTGCCAGCGAATCTCGGCGGACAACTTACGAGCAGTACTTC.

Only one count was recorded for this clonotype. The chain is built from TRBV29-1 and TRBJ2-7; D not resolved. Germline V gene data show CDR1 as SQVTM and CDR2 as ANQGSEA. V was pared by 3 bases and J by 0 bases, with 12 bases between. CDR3 length: 14 residues. This CDR3 is CSVESYQFSYEQYF. DNA for the CDR3: TGCAGCGTTGAGTCCTACCAGTTCTCCTACGAGCAGTACTTC.

The gene calls are TRBV20-1 and TRBJ1-2; 8 positions agree with TRBD1. V lost 1 base, J lost 8 bases, and 6 bases stayed unmatched. Per the germline V gene, CDR1 is DFQATT and CDR2 is SNEGSKA (reference sequence). The CDR3 extends over 13 amino acids. The CDR3 sequence: CSARATGGFGYTF. The CDR3 DNA follows: TGCAGTGCTAGAGCAACAGGGGGATTCGGCTACACCTTC.

This chain connects TRBV19 to TRBJ2-7; TRBD1 aligns across 11 bases. CDR1 is LNHDA and CDR2 is SQIVND in the germline V gene (reference sequence). J gave up 4 bases and V 6 bases, and 8 bases lay outside the gene matches. This CDR3 spans 15 amino acids. CDR3 DNA sequence: TGTGCCAGTAGCGCCGGGACAGGGGGGTTATACGAGCAGTACTTC. It specifies CASSAGTGGLYEQYF.

This clonotype was counted at least ten times. CDR3 loop: CSAGQGGGYTF. The DNA for the CDR3 is TGCAGTGCTGGACAGGGAGGTGGCTACACCTTC. The chain recombines TRBV20-1 with TRBJ1-2, with TRBD1 matching over 8 bases. This CDR3 contains 11 residues. Germline V lookup: CDR1 DFQATT, CDR2 SNEGSKA (reference sequence). Trimming at V came to 5 bases and at J to 7 bases, leaving 3 bases not matched to a gene.

The chain uses TRBV12-3 or TRBV12-4 and TRBJ1-1, with 7 positions matching TRBD1. CDR3 length: 14 residues. V shed 7 bases and J 1 base; nucleotides not matched to a gene: 6. The CDR3 protein is CASNLQGRNTEAFF. The CDR3, as DNA: TGTGCCAGCAATCTACAGGGGCGGAACACTGAAGCTTTCTTT.

This clonotype was seen only a few times. This rearrangement joins TRBV4-2 to TRBJ1-2; perhaps TRBD1 as D (5 bases). The CDR3 length is 14 residues. Germline CDR1 is LGHNA and CDR2 is YNFKEQ. The V end lost 0 bases, the J end lost 4 bases, and 9 bases lay between the germline ends. CDR3 region: CASSQEMGGYGYTF. CDR3 DNA sequence: TGTGCCAGCAGCCAAGAGATGGGGGGCTATGGCTACACCTTC.

Many counts were recorded for this clonotype. The rearrangement joins TRBV20-1 to TRBJ2-7; 11 bases match TRBD1. The V segment lost 5 bases and the J segment 1 base; nucleotides outside the gene matches: 4. There are 14 residues in the CDR3. CDR1 and CDR2 from the germline V gene are DFQATT and SNEGSKA (reference sequence). For the CDR3, the DNA is TGCAGTGCTGAGGGGACAGGGGGATCCTACGAGCAGTACTTC. It translates to CSAEGTGGSYEQYF.

This clonotype has just a few counts. The chain has TRBV7-2 and TRBJ2-5; D is ambiguous. CDR1 and CDR2 (germline): SGHTA, FQGNSA. The CDR3 is 13 amino acids. V was pared by 5 bases and J by 5 bases, with 12 bases between. The CDR3 protein is CASSLHFSETQYF. The DNA for the CDR3 is TGTGCCAGCAGCCTGCACTTTTCGGAGACCCAGTACTTC. The full variable domain, with the rest looked up from reference TRBV7-2 and TRBJ2-5, is GAGVSQSPSNKVTEKGKDVELRCDPISGHTALYWYRQSLGQGLEFLIYFQGNSAPDKSGLPSDRFSAERTGGSVSTLTIQRTQQEDSAVYLCASSLHFSETQYFGPGTRLLVL.

The chain links TRBV6-6 to TRBJ1-2; possible D gene TRBD1, 6 bases. The V gene lost 0 bases and the J gene lost 2 bases, with 19 bases spanning the gap. Germline CDR1 and CDR2: MNHNY and SVGAGI (reference sequence). This CDR3 has 18 residues. The CDR3 loop reads CASSYSVQGYGGNYGYTF. The CDR3 bases are TGTGCCAGCAGTTACTCGGTACAGGGTTATGGTGGAAACTATGGCTACACCTTC.